This T cell receptor (beta chain) was recovered during a study of blood T cell repertoires in COVID-19. Across the study: The United States, Italy and Spain supplied acute and convalescent COVID-19 samples. The cDNA or gDNA used as material had been derived from T cells, B-cell-depleted T cells, or PBMCs.

The V gene end was trimmed by 6 bases and the J gene end by 9 bases; junction bases not matched to a gene: 10. CDR1 GTSNPN and CDR2 SVGIG come from the germline V gene (reference sequence). The length of the CDR3 is 13 residues. Patients of the Seattle cohort, enrolled during active infection, were followed longitudinally. This clone was detected only once. Source study methods: The assay estimated nucleated cells by amplifying reference gene primers. Only in-frame clones appear in the TCRdb table, and some are missing; sequencing was by immunoSEQ multiplex PCR. From that table come the V and J calls and clone size; the DNA was used to work out D and trimming. This sample has around 280,000 clones, with 89% found just once.

Sequenced material: peripheral blood. The TCR comes from a woman in her twenties or thirties with COVID-19, enrolled during active disease. J is TRBJ1-5 and V is TRBV30; TRBD1 agrees at 8 bases. In nucleotides, the CDR3 is TGTGCCTGTGAGACAGGGGTTTTAGGGCCCCAGCATTTT. Its protein is CACETGVLGPQHF.